This TCR beta chain was sequenced for a study of T cell changes during pregnancy in multiple sclerosis. Libraries were prepared by immunoSEQ multiplex PCR; TCRdb keeps only in-frame clonotypes and omits some of them. Of 70,000 to 80,000 clones in the sample, over 80% are singletons; the top ten hold 0.43%. The CDR3 runs to 13 residues. V lost 0 bases and J 4 bases, leaving 9 bases between the germline ends. CDR1 is GTSNPN, CDR2 SVGIG, per germline (reference sequence). The J gene is TRBJ1-1, the V gene TRBV30, with TRBD1 as a possible D gene (5 bases). Sequencing was performed on CD4+ T cells from peripheral blood mononuclear cells, taken before pregnancy. The sequence came from a female donor with multiple sclerosis, enrolled in a pregnancy study. CDR3 sequence (DNA): TGTGCCTGGAGTGTAAAGGGGCGCACTGAAGCTTTCTTT. This gives the protein CAWSVKGRTEAFF.